This record covers a single T cell receptor (beta chain). The antigen remains undetermined. The CDR3 covers 17 residues. V was clipped by 1 base and J by 4 bases, with 17 bases between them. In germline, CDR1 is SGHTA, CDR2 FQGNSA. Generated by immunoSEQ multiplex PCR, the TCRdb table keeps only in-frame clones and is missing some. The sample gives 98,000 or so clones, over 75% of which show up once; about 8.7% is in the top ten. The data derive from a study of T cell responses to AZD1222 COVID-19 vaccine. Across the study: Combined were second doses at about 4 or about 12 weeks.

Study results and caveats: Spike-wide coverage was observed for vaccine-associated CD4 TCRs, with dominant responses at 160-218 and 743-854. Following two doses of AZD1222, Spike-specific TCR breadth and depth rose.

This specimen consisted of peripheral blood, obtained on day 0 of AZD1222 vaccination. This sequence originates from an adult in good health. The chain carries TRBV7-2 and TRBJ1-3; TRBD1 might be the D (5 bases). This chain's CDR3 is CASSLEALGDRGNTIYF. The CDR3 bases are TGTGCCAGCAGCTTAGAGGCTTTAGGGGATCGCGGAAACACCATATATTTT.